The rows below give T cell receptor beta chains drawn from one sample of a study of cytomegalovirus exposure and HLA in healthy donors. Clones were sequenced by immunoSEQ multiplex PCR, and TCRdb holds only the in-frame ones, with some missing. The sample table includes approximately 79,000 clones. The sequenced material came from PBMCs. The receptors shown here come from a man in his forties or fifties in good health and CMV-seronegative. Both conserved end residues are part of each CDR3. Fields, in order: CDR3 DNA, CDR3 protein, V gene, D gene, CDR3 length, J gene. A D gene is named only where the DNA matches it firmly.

CDR3nt: TGTGCCAGCAGACAGGACAGGGGGCGACAGGGTGGCTACACCTTC
CDR3aa: CASRQDRGRQGGYTF
v_gene: TRBV7-2
d_gene: TRBD1
len: 15
j_gene: TRBJ1-2

CDR3nt: TGTGCCAGCAGCTTGGGGACTAGCGGGGGGGCCAAAAATGAGCAGTTCTTC
CDR3aa: CASSLGTSGGAKNEQFF
v_gene: TRBV5-4
d_gene: TRBD2
len: 17
j_gene: TRBJ2-1

CDR3nt: TGTGCCAGCAGCTTCGGCGACAGGGAACAGCCCCAGCATTTT
CDR3aa: CASSFGDREQPQHF
v_gene: TRBV5-6
d_gene: TRBD1
len: 14
j_gene: TRBJ1-5

CDR3nt: TGTGCCAGCACTATGTCCTCTGGGGCCAACGTCCTGACTTTC
CDR3aa: CASTMSSGANVLTF
v_gene: TRBV28
d_gene: -
len: 14
j_gene: TRBJ2-6

CDR3nt: TGTGCCAGCAGAACGTCAGGGGGAACTAATGAAAAACTGTTTTTT
CDR3aa: CASRTSGGTNEKLFF
v_gene: TRBV11-2
d_gene: TRBD1
len: 15
j_gene: TRBJ1-4

CDR3nt: TGTGCCAGCAGCCAAATGCGAACGACTGGGGCCAACGTCCTGACTTTC
CDR3aa: CASSQMRTTGANVLTF
v_gene: TRBV14
d_gene: -
len: 16
j_gene: TRBJ2-6

CDR3nt: TGTGCCAGCAGCGACAGGGGGCGGAAGGGTGAGCAGTTCTTC
CDR3aa: CASSDRGRKGEQFF
v_gene: TRBV5-6
d_gene: TRBD1
len: 14
j_gene: TRBJ2-1

CDR3nt: TGTGCCAGTAGCAACGACAGGGGGAACATTCAGTACTTC
CDR3aa: CASSNDRGNIQYF
v_gene: TRBV19
d_gene: TRBD1
len: 13
j_gene: TRBJ2-4

CDR3nt: TGTGCCTGGACAGGAACTAGCACAGATACGCAGTATTTT
CDR3aa: CAWTGTSTDTQYF
v_gene: TRBV30
d_gene: -
len: 13
j_gene: TRBJ2-3

CDR3nt: TGTGCCAGCAGTTTAGACAGGGGGCGCCCCGATGGCTACACCTTC
CDR3aa: CASSLDRGRPDGYTF
v_gene: TRBV27
d_gene: TRBD1
len: 15
j_gene: TRBJ1-2

CDR3nt: TGCAGCGCCGAGGGACTGGCCACAGATACGCAGTATTTT
CDR3aa: CSAEGLATDTQYF
v_gene: TRBV29-1
d_gene: -
len: 13
j_gene: TRBJ2-3

CDR3nt: TGTGCCTGGAGTGTAACCTCACCCAGCGGAAAACTGTTTTTT
CDR3aa: CAWSVTSPSGKLFF
v_gene: TRBV30
d_gene: -
len: 14
j_gene: TRBJ1-4

CDR3nt: TGTGCCTGGAGTGGTTTGGGGGCAGTACGGGAAAAACTGTTTTTT
CDR3aa: CAWSGLGAVREKLFF
v_gene: TRBV30
d_gene: -
len: 15
j_gene: TRBJ1-4

CDR3nt: TGTGCCAGCAGCCCCCAGGGGACCCAGTACTTC
CDR3aa: CASSPQGTQYF
v_gene: TRBV7-2
d_gene: -
len: 11
j_gene: TRBJ2-5

CDR3nt: TGCGCCAGCAGCCAATTAAGCAGGGGCCGAGAGACCCAGTACTTC
CDR3aa: CASSQLSRGRETQYF
v_gene: TRBV4-3
d_gene: -
len: 15
j_gene: TRBJ2-5

CDR3nt: TGTGCCAGCAGCCAAGGTGACAGTCCCTCTGATGAGCAGTTCTTC
CDR3aa: CASSQGDSPSDEQFF
v_gene: TRBV14
d_gene: -
len: 15
j_gene: TRBJ2-1

CDR3nt: TGCAGCGTTGTCGGAGTTTTATACGAGCAGTACTTC
CDR3aa: CSVVGVLYEQYF
v_gene: TRBV29-1
d_gene: -
len: 12
j_gene: TRBJ2-7

CDR3nt: TGTGCCAGCAGCAAATTCCGGGACAGTTATGGCTACACCTTC
CDR3aa: CASSKFRDSYGYTF
v_gene: TRBV7-2
d_gene: TRBD1
len: 14
j_gene: TRBJ1-2

CDR3nt: TGCAGCGCGAACCTTGGACAGGGGGATGAGCAGTTCTTC
CDR3aa: CSANLGQGDEQFF
v_gene: TRBV29-1
d_gene: TRBD1
len: 13
j_gene: TRBJ2-1

CDR3nt: TGTGCCAGCAGTCGGGGGGACCGTTACAATGAGCAGTTCTTC
CDR3aa: CASSRGDRYNEQFF
v_gene: TRBV27
d_gene: TRBD2
len: 14
j_gene: TRBJ2-1

CDR3nt: TGTGCCAGCAGCTACGGGACATCCTACGAGCAGTACTTC
CDR3aa: CASSYGTSYEQYF
v_gene: TRBV5-6
d_gene: -
len: 13
j_gene: TRBJ2-7

CDR3nt: TGTGCCAGCAGCCCCCTGGGTAGGACTAGCTCCTACGAGCAGTACTTC
CDR3aa: CASSPLGRTSSYEQYF
v_gene: TRBV11-2
d_gene: TRBD2
len: 16
j_gene: TRBJ2-7

CDR3nt: TGTGCCAGCTGGGCGGACAGGGCGGAATCGTGCGAGCAGTACTTC
CDR3aa: CASWADRAESCEQYF
v_gene: TRBV28
d_gene: TRBD1
len: 15
j_gene: TRBJ2-7

CDR3nt: TGTGCCAGCTCGCCGCGCCGTCCTAGCTACGAGCAGTACTTC
CDR3aa: CASSPRRPSYEQYF
v_gene: TRBV18
d_gene: -
len: 14
j_gene: TRBJ2-7

CDR3nt: TGTGCTCCCCGGGGTGACGACACTGAAGCTTTCTTT
CDR3aa: CAPRGDDTEAFF
v_gene: TRBV2
d_gene: -
len: 12
j_gene: TRBJ1-1

CDR3nt: TGTGCCAGCAGATTGGGCTCTACGGCTAACTATGGCTACACCTTC
CDR3aa: CASRLGSTANYGYTF
v_gene: TRBV6-4
d_gene: -
len: 15
j_gene: TRBJ1-2

CDR3nt: TGTGCCAGCAGCCTCCGAGGTGGCACCGGGGAGCTGTTTTTT
CDR3aa: CASSLRGGTGELFF
v_gene: TRBV5-5
d_gene: -
len: 14
j_gene: TRBJ2-2

CDR3nt: TGTGCCAGCAGGGGGAGCTCCTACAATGAGCAGTTCTTC
CDR3aa: CASRGSSYNEQFF
v_gene: TRBV2
d_gene: -
len: 13
j_gene: TRBJ2-1

CDR3nt: TGTGCCAGCTTCCAGGGTGACGGAGTCGGCTATAACTATGGCTACACCTTC
CDR3aa: CASFQGDGVGYNYGYTF
v_gene: TRBV18
d_gene: -
len: 17
j_gene: TRBJ1-2

CDR3nt: TGCAGCGTGGAGTACCGGGACAAGAGCAACGAGCAGTACTTC
CDR3aa: CSVEYRDKSNEQYF
v_gene: TRBV29-1
d_gene: -
len: 14
j_gene: TRBJ2-7

CDR3nt: TGTGCCAGCAGCCAGGGGGCGGCGGAGACCCAGTACTTC
CDR3aa: CASSQGAAETQYF
v_gene: TRBV5-4
d_gene: TRBD1
len: 13
j_gene: TRBJ2-5

CDR3nt: TGTGCCATCAGTCTCGGGACTAGCACAGATACGCAGTATTTT
CDR3aa: CAISLGTSTDTQYF
v_gene: TRBV10-3
d_gene: -
len: 14
j_gene: TRBJ2-3

CDR3nt: TGTGCCAGCAGTCCATCGGAGACGGCATATTCACCCCTCCACTTT
CDR3aa: CASSPSETAYSPLHF
v_gene: TRBV25-1
d_gene: -
len: 15
j_gene: TRBJ1-6

CDR3nt: TGTGCCTGGAGTCGGGATTTCTCTGGAAACACCATATATTTT
CDR3aa: CAWSRDFSGNTIYF
v_gene: TRBV30
d_gene: -
len: 14
j_gene: TRBJ1-3

CDR3nt: TGTGCCAGCAGCTTAGTCCTAGCGGGCTCCTACGAGCAGTACTTC
CDR3aa: CASSLVLAGSYEQYF
v_gene: TRBV7-8
d_gene: TRBD2
len: 15
j_gene: TRBJ2-7

CDR3nt: TGTGCCAGCGGCGGGAGGATGGGAGAGACCCAGTACTTC
CDR3aa: CASGGRMGETQYF
v_gene: TRBV19
d_gene: TRBD2
len: 13
j_gene: TRBJ2-5

CDR3nt: TGTGCCAGCAGCCAAGATCCCAAGCAGACCCAGTACTTC
CDR3aa: CASSQDPKQTQYF
v_gene: TRBV4-2
d_gene: -
len: 13
j_gene: TRBJ2-5

CDR3nt: TGTGCCAGCAGCTTAGGTGGAAGGGCTAGCGGGAGGAATGAGCAGTTCTTC
CDR3aa: CASSLGGRASGRNEQFF
v_gene: TRBV7-2
d_gene: TRBD2
len: 17
j_gene: TRBJ2-1

CDR3nt: TGTGCCAGCAGCTTAGTCCTGATAGCGGGGGGGGGCACAGATACGCAGTATTTT
CDR3aa: CASSLVLIAGGGTDTQYF
v_gene: TRBV7-2
d_gene: TRBD2
len: 18
j_gene: TRBJ2-3

CDR3nt: TGTGCCAGCAGTGAAGCGTCAGGGGCCAACGTCCTGACTTTC
CDR3aa: CASSEASGANVLTF
v_gene: TRBV2
d_gene: -
len: 14
j_gene: TRBJ2-6

CDR3nt: TGTGCCAGCAGTAGGCTTGCGGGGGCCTACAATGAGCAGTTCTTC
CDR3aa: CASSRLAGAYNEQFF
v_gene: TRBV28
d_gene: TRBD2
len: 15
j_gene: TRBJ2-1

CDR3nt: TGTGCCTGGAGTCAGGACGGGAGGGATACGCAGTATTTT
CDR3aa: CAWSQDGRDTQYF
v_gene: TRBV30
d_gene: TRBD2
len: 13
j_gene: TRBJ2-3

CDR3nt: TGTGCCAGCAGCTTAGTTGGCAGGGTTGCTTTCTTT
CDR3aa: CASSLVGRVAFF
v_gene: TRBV5-6
d_gene: -
len: 12
j_gene: TRBJ1-1

CDR3nt: TGTGCCAGCAGAACAGGGGTTACCTACGAGCAGTACTTC
CDR3aa: CASRTGVTYEQYF
v_gene: TRBV28
d_gene: TRBD1
len: 13
j_gene: TRBJ2-7

CDR3nt: TGTGCCAGCAGCCATCACCGGACTAGCGGGACGAGCACAGATACGCAGTATTTT
CDR3aa: CASSHHRTSGTSTDTQYF
v_gene: TRBV7-8
d_gene: TRBD2
len: 18
j_gene: TRBJ2-3

CDR3nt: TGTGCCAGCAGCAAAGATCGACTAGCGGGAGGGAAGGGATCCTACGAGCAGTACTTC
CDR3aa: CASSKDRLAGGKGSYEQYF
v_gene: TRBV21-1
d_gene: -
len: 19
j_gene: TRBJ2-7

CDR3nt: TGTGCCAGCGCCCCTTCCCGAACCACTACAGGGGCCCAGTACTTC
CDR3aa: CASAPSRTTTGAQYF
v_gene: TRBV7-2
d_gene: TRBD1
len: 15
j_gene: TRBJ2-5

CDR3nt: TGTGCCTGGAGTGTAAAGGACAGGGACAATTCACCCCTCCACTTT
CDR3aa: CAWSVKDRDNSPLHF
v_gene: TRBV30
d_gene: TRBD1
len: 15
j_gene: TRBJ1-6

CDR3nt: TGTGCCTGGAGTGTTCGGGGGATCTCGGATCAGCCCCAGCATTTT
CDR3aa: CAWSVRGISDQPQHF
v_gene: TRBV30
d_gene: -
len: 15
j_gene: TRBJ1-5

CDR3nt: TGTGCCAGTAGTGGGCAGGGAGGCCCACCCCTGGACGAGCAGTACTTC
CDR3aa: CASSGQGGPPLDEQYF
v_gene: TRBV19
d_gene: -
len: 16
j_gene: TRBJ2-7